One and the same sample provided the 20 T cell receptor beta chains below, sequenced in a study of radiotherapy plus CTLA-4 blockade in lung cancer. TCRdb's table, derived via immunoSEQ multiplex PCR, lists solely in-frame clones and lacks some. The table shows tens of thousands of clones, with 84% occurring only once. The source was peripheral blood, collected from a patient treated with radiotherapy plus ipilimumab. Receptors originate from a human donor with non-small cell lung cancer whose response to radiotherapy plus ipilimumab could not be evaluated.

This chain connects TRBV5-5 to TRBJ2-3; TRBD2 is a possible D gene (5 bases). There are 15 residues in the CDR3. V shed 4 bases and J shed 0 bases, with 12 bases lying between them. Germline CDR1 reads SGHKS; CDR2 reads YYEKEE (reference sequence). CDR3 coding DNA: TGTGCCAGCAGCCCCATACGAGGGAGCACAGATACGCAGTATTTT. Translated, it gives CASSPIRGSTDTQYF. Based on the CDR3 plus reference TRBV5-5 and TRBJ2-3, the full variable domain is DAGVTQSPTHLIKTRGQQVTLRCSPISGHKSVSWYQQVLGQGPQFIFQYYEKEERGRGNFPDRFSARQFPNYSSELNVNALLLGDSALYLCASSPIRGSTDTQYFGPGTRLTVL.

The chain couples TRBV6-6 to TRBJ1-5; 7 bases line up with TRBD1. With V trimmed by 6 bases and J by 7 bases, 15 bases remained unmatched. The CDR3 has 16 amino acids. Germline lookup yields CDR1 MNHNY and CDR2 SVGAGI (reference sequence). CDR3 sequence (DNA): TGTGCCAGCAGCCGCCAGAGAACAGGGGTTGAACAGCCCCAGCATTTT. Translated: CASSRQRTGVEQPQHF.

The chain carries TRBV11-2 and TRBJ2-1; 9 bases line up with TRBD1. The V gene's germline CDR1 is SGHAT and CDR2 FQNNGV. This CDR3 spans 18 amino acids. With V trimmed by 5 bases and J by 3 bases, 14 bases remained unmatched. The CDR3 sequence is CASSPRTGAPFLYNEQFF. In DNA form, the CDR3 reads TGTGCCAGCAGCCCTCGGACAGGGGCTCCCTTCCTCTACAATGAGCAGTTCTTC.

This clone was seen once. V is TRBV4-3 and J is TRBJ2-1, with TRBD2 matching over 7 bases. The V segment lost 1 base and the J segment 8 bases; nucleotides outside the gene matches: 8. This CDR3 region has 15 residues. From germline, CDR1 is LGHNA and CDR2 YSLEER. The CDR3 DNA reads TGCGCCAGCAGCCAAGGGCGACTAGCCTCAGATGAGCAGTTCTTC. Protein product: CASSQGRLASDEQFF.

The CDR3 DNA reads as TGTGCCAGCAGTTTACGGCGGTATGGCTACACCTTC. The encoded protein is CASSLRRYGYTF. The J gene is TRBJ1-2, the V gene TRBV28; D uncertain. From germline, CDR1 is MDHEN and CDR2 SYDVKM. The CDR3 loop spans 12 amino acids. Trimming removed 2 bases from V and 5 bases from J, with 6 bases in between.

The chain uses TRBV9 and TRBJ2-7, with 13 bases identical to TRBD2. The CDR3 contains 14 residues. Germline CDR1 reads SGDLS; CDR2 reads YYNGEE. Trimming removed 3 bases from V and 6 bases from J; junction bases left unmatched: 3. The CDR3 region has the DNA TGTGCCAGCAGCGCGGGACTAGCGGGGCTCGAGCAGTACTTC. This translates into CASSAGLAGLEQYF. The whole variable domain, filled in from reference TRBV9 and TRBJ2-7, reads DSGVTQTPKHLITATGQRVTLRCSPRSGDLSVYWYQQSLDQGLQFLIQYYNGEERAKGNILERFSAQQFPDLHSELNLSSLELGDSALYFCASSAGLAGLEQYFGPGTRLTVT.

This rearrangement joins TRBV15 to TRBJ2-5; D may be TRBD2 (5 bases). Per the germline V gene, CDR1 is LNHNV and CDR2 is YYDKDF (reference sequence). This CDR3 has 13 residues. With 6 bases removed from V and 1 base from J, the gap between germline ends came to 9 bases. DNA of the CDR3: TGTGCCACCAGTCCGGGGTTCCAAGAGACCCAGTACTTC. Protein sequence: CATSPGFQETQYF.

The gene calls are TRBV10-3 and TRBJ1-1, with 11 bases fitting TRBD1. With 11 bases clipped from V and 2 bases from J, the junction kept 7 bases outside the gene matches. This CDR3 spans 14 amino acids. CDR1 and CDR2 from the germline V gene are ENHRY and SYGVKD. The CDR3, as DNA: TGTGCCTCAACCGGGACAGGGGGTAACACTGAAGCTTTCTTT. Translated, it gives CASTGTGGNTEAFF.

The chain carries TRBV12-5 and TRBJ1-1, with a tentative D call TRBD1 (6 bases). This CDR3 contains 13 residues. Germline CDR1 and CDR2: LGHNT and FRNRAP. Deletions cut 6 bases from V and 6 bases from J, with 14 bases between. This CDR3 reads CASGQTGYAEAFF. The CDR3 DNA follows: TGTGCTAGTGGCCAAACAGGGTACGCTGAAGCTTTCTTT.

CDR3 residues: CASSLGGAQETQYF. Here the CDR3 DNA reads TGTGCCAGCAGTCTGGGGGGAGCCCAAGAGACCCAGTACTTC. The V gene is TRBV28, the J gene TRBJ2-5; TRBD2 is a possible D gene (6 bases). The CDR3 runs to 14 residues. V lost 5 bases, J lost 1 base, and 11 bases lay in between. Germline assignment: CDR1 MDHEN and CDR2 SYDVKM.

This clone has more than one count but fewer than ten. This chain joins TRBV6-6 and TRBJ1-5; tentative D call: TRBD1 (6 bases). Trimming removed 6 bases at V and 6 bases at J, with 15 bases between. This CDR3 spans 14 amino acids. Germline CDR1 MNHNY, CDR2 SVGAGI (reference sequence). The CDR3 nucleotides are TGTGCCAGCAGACCAGGGGCCTTCGGTCAGCCCCAGCATTTT. It is translated as CASRPGAFGQPQHF.

The chain uses TRBV6-5 and TRBJ1-1, with a possible D match to TRBD1 (6 bases). Between the trimmed V and J ends, which lost 0 bases and 3 bases, there was a span of 14 bases. This CDR3 region has 16 residues. Per germline, CDR1 MNHEY and CDR2 SVGAGI. This chain's CDR3 is CASSYSAGGGDTEAFF. Here the CDR3 DNA reads TGTGCCAGCAGTTACTCGGCGGGAGGGGGTGACACTGAAGCTTTCTTT.

This chain joins TRBV10-1 and TRBJ2-2; 10 bases agree with TRBD2. In germline, CDR1 is WNHNN, CDR2 SYGVQD (reference sequence). The V gene end was trimmed by 3 bases and the J gene end by 2 bases; junction bases not matched to a gene: 3. The CDR3 is 16 residues long. CDR3 bases: TGCGCCAGCAGTGACACTAGCGGGGACAACACCGGGGAGCTGTTTTTT. This sequence encodes CASSDTSGDNTGELFF.

This chain joins TRBV28 and TRBJ1-5; 9 nucleotides agree with TRBD1. CDR1 is MDHEN and CDR2 is SYDVKM in the germline V gene. With 3 bases clipped from V and 5 bases from J, the junction kept 5 bases outside the gene matches. The CDR3 has 15 amino acids. The chain's CDR3 is CASSLIGTGYQPQHF. CDR3 nucleotide sequence: TGTGCCAGCAGTTTGATCGGGACAGGGTATCAGCCCCAGCATTTT. Full variable domain (rest looked up from reference TRBV28 and TRBJ1-5): DVKVTQSSRYLVKRTGEKVFLECVQDMDHENMFWYRQDPGLGLRLIYFSYDVKMKEKGDIPEGYSVSREKKERFSLILESASTNQTSMYLCASSLIGTGYQPQHFGDGTRLSIL.

This rearrangement joins TRBV19 to TRBJ1-3, with D unresolved. Germline lookup yields CDR1 LNHDA and CDR2 SQIVND (reference sequence). Trimming took 5 bases from V and 4 from J, leaving 21 bases between them. The CDR3 spans 17 residues. DNA of the CDR3: TGTGCCAGTAGTTCGCAGGTGTGGATCCCAGCCGGAAACACCATATATTTT. Translating gives CASSSQVWIPAGNTIYF.

The V and J genes are TRBV6-5 and TRBJ2-1; D possibly corresponds to TRBD2 (6 bases). Trimming removed 0 bases from V and 3 bases from J, with 9 bases in between. Germline-derived CDR1 and CDR2 are MNHEY and SVGAGI. There are 15 residues in the CDR3. The CDR3 here is CASSYSGLNYNEQFF. Written as DNA, the CDR3 is TGTGCCAGCAGTTACTCGGGACTGAACTACAATGAGCAGTTCTTC.

This clone was observed a few times. V and J are TRBV11-3 and TRBJ2-3, with D tentatively TRBD2 (5 bases). The CDR3 is made up of 13 amino acids. With 5 bases removed from V and 6 bases from J, the gap between germline ends came to 12 bases. Germline V lookup: CDR1 SGHNT, CDR2 YENEEA. Here the CDR3 reads CASSASLGDTQYF. DNA for the CDR3: TGTGCCAGCAGCGCCTCACTAGGGGATACGCAGTATTTT.

The chain joins TRBV7-9 to TRBJ2-3; 11 bases fit TRBD1. V gave up 4 bases and J gave up 3 bases; unmatched junction bases: 3. CDR1 and CDR2 from the germline V gene are SEHNR and FQNEAQ (reference sequence). The CDR3 contains 15 residues. Here the CDR3 reads CASSSGTGGTDTQYF. CDR3 DNA: TGTGCCAGCAGCTCAGGGACAGGGGGAACAGATACGCAGTATTTT.

The V and J genes are TRBV30 and TRBJ2-7; perhaps TRBD1 as D (5 bases). V lost 4 bases, J lost 0 bases, and 10 bases lay in between. This CDR3 contains 13 residues. From germline, CDR1 is GTSNPN and CDR2 SVGIG (reference sequence). The CDR3 nucleotides read TGTGCCTGGACAGGGCCAAGCTCCTACGAGCAGTACTTC. Translating it yields CAWTGPSSYEQYF.

The chain is built from TRBV29-1 and TRBJ2-1; the match to TRBD2 covers 12 bases. From germline, CDR1 is SQVTM and CDR2 ANQGSEA. This CDR3 region has 17 residues. V lost 3 bases, J lost 2 bases, and 8 bases stayed unmatched. CDR3 nucleotide sequence: TGCAGCGTTGATGGCCTAGCGGGAGGGCGGCCCTACAATGAGCAGTTCTTC. This translates into CSVDGLAGGRPYNEQFF.